This paragraph reports one T cell receptor beta chain. Its antigen is unidentified. PCR employed 60 Vbeta and 13 Jbeta primers. Clones were sequenced by immunoSEQ multiplex PCR, and TCRdb holds only the in-frame ones, with some missing. Among 150,000 to 200,000 clones listed, roughly 80% were seen once. Donors likely had unrecorded immune exposures despite being nominally healthy when sampled. This record belongs to a study of cytomegalovirus exposure and HLA in healthy donors. Study-level points and caveats: Associated with HLA alleles at 0.05 false discovery rate in a later analysis were 16,951 TCR beta sequences. Highly shared sequence variants in one cluster were likely a sequencing artifact. Among the CMV-associated chains, three were confirmed in vitro as specific for CMV antigens.

CDR3 size: 14 residues. J was trimmed by 8 bases and V by 7 bases; bases with no gene match: 10. Germline V gives CDR1 MDHEN, CDR2 SYDVKM. The chain employs TRBV28 and TRBJ2-1; TRBD2 aligns across 8 bases. The receptor was derived from a middle-aged man in good health and CMV-seropositive. The sequenced material came from PBMCs. DNA of the CDR3: TGTGCCAGCATCCCGGGGGGGGCCGGCGATGAGCAGTTCTTC. It is translated as CASIPGGAGDEQFF.